These 8 T cell receptor beta chains came from one sample sequenced in a study of blood T cell repertoires in COVID-19. Sequencing was performed with immunoSEQ multiplex PCR; in TCRdb, only in-frame clones are kept and a portion is missing. The sample includes about 250,000 clones, roughly 88% of them seen just once. Sequenced input: peripheral blood. Receptors originate from a woman under 40 with COVID-19, enrolled during active disease.

This chain connects TRBV29-1 to TRBJ1-1, with D unclear. In germline, CDR1 is SQVTM, CDR2 ANQGSEA. V gave up 2 bases and J gave up 1 base, with 8 bases separating them. The CDR3 loop spans 13 amino acids. CDR3 residues: CSVEQAANTEAFF. In DNA, the CDR3 is TGCAGCGTTGAACAGGCAGCGAACACTGAAGCTTTCTTT.

This chain uses TRBV6-2 or TRBV6-3 with TRBJ2-1; 9 bases agree with TRBD2. In germline, CDR1 is MNHEY, CDR2 SVGEGT. V gave up 3 bases and J gave up 9 bases; unmatched junction bases: 6. The CDR3 is 14 amino acids. DNA of the CDR3: TGTGCCAGCAGTTATATGCGGGAGGGTACTGAGCAGTTCTTC. It yields the protein CASSYMREGTEQFF.

The chain is built from TRBV4-1 and TRBJ2-1, with TRBD2 matching over 8 bases. J gave up 2 bases and V 0 bases, and 6 bases lay outside the gene matches. Looked up from germline, CDR1 is MGHRA and CDR2 is YSYEKL. The CDR3 is 17 residues long. The CDR3 coding sequence is TGCGCCAGCAGCCAAGACGGTCCAGCGGGGGCCTACAATGAGCAGTTCTTC. This translates into CASSQDGPAGAYNEQFF.

The chain recombines TRBV11-2 with TRBJ2-1, with D maybe TRBD2 (6 bases). CDR3 length: 15 residues. V was cut by 2 bases and J by 4 bases, with 12 bases left in between. Germline loops: CDR1 SGHAT, CDR2 FQNNGV. The CDR3 region is CASSLNPGAYNEQFF. DNA for the CDR3: TGTGCCAGCAGCTTAAATCCGGGAGCTTACAATGAGCAGTTCTTC.

The chain has TRBV19 and TRBJ1-5; D remains ambiguous. The CDR3 totals 12 residues. Germline CDR1 and CDR2: LNHDA and SQIVND (reference sequence). Deletions cut 2 bases from V and 7 bases from J, with 6 bases between. The DNA for the CDR3 is TGTGCCAGTAGTATAAACAGCCAGCCCCAGCATTTT. It is translated as CASSINSQPQHF. The whole variable domain, filled in from reference TRBV19 and TRBJ1-5, reads DGGITQSPKYLFRKEGQNVTLSCEQNLNHDAMYWYRQDPGQGLRLIYYSQIVNDFQKGDIAEGYSVSREKKESFPLTVTSAQKNPTAFYLCASSINSQPQHFGDGTRLSIL.

CDR3 sequence: CASSLRVYQPQHF. The CDR3 DNA follows: TGTGCCAGCAGTTTGAGGGTCTATCAGCCCCAGCATTTT. The chain uses TRBV6-5 and TRBJ1-5; no definite D call. The CDR3 consists of 13 residues. Germline lookup yields CDR1 MNHEY and CDR2 SVGAGI. Trimming left V 4 bases short and J 5 bases short, with 9 bases between.

Comments on this clone: The sample holds other DNA sequences that translate to the same CDR3. The chain employs TRBV5-6 and TRBJ2-7, with D perhaps matching TRBD2 (5 bases). CDR3 length: 12 amino acids. In germline, CDR1 is SGHDT, CDR2 YYEEEE. The germline V and J ends were trimmed by 2 bases and 4 bases, with 7 bases remaining between them. The CDR3 nucleotides read TGTGCCAGCAGCTTCCGGGGATACGAGCAGTACTTC. Amino acids: CASSFRGYEQYF.

In DNA, the CDR3 is TGTGCCAGCAGTTACTCCGACAGCGTCGGGTATGGCTACACCTTC. Amino acids: CASSYSDSVGYGYTF. The gene calls are TRBV6-5 and TRBJ1-2, with D possibly TRBD1 on 5 matching bases. Trimming took 0 bases from V and 5 from J, leaving 13 bases between them. The germline gives CDR1 MNHEY, CDR2 SVGAGI. The CDR3 has 15 residues.